This entry concerns a single TCR beta chain. Antigen: not known. A CD45RA+ naive subset and a CD45RA-negative memory subset were split from CD4+ cells. Execution of the assay was at deep level. Method: immunoSEQ multiplex PCR; TCRdb's copy keeps in-frame clones and lacks some. The sample shows roughly 2.6 million clones, just over 90% of them seen only once. This sample was included in a study of shared clonotypes between healthy human individuals. General study results and limits: The study found 4.5% to 5% of naive CD4 clonotypes shared across four donors. Tissue TCR repertoires likely differ from these blood-only repertoires.

The sequence derives from a man between 18 and 35 years old in good health. Sequenced sample: naive CD4+ T cells sorted from blood. Indicated subset: CD45RA+ positively selected.

For the CDR3, the DNA is TGCAGCGTCAAAGGGTCGCCCCAGGGCGTCGAGACCCAGTACTTC. It specifies CSVKGSPQGVETQYF. The chain couples TRBV29-1 to TRBJ2-5; D might be TRBD1 (5 bases). The CDR3 is made up of 15 amino acids. The germline CDR1 and CDR2 sequences are SQVTM and ANQGSEA. Trimming removed 6 bases at V and 5 bases at J, with 22 bases between. The complete variable domain, with remaining parts taken from reference TRBV29-1 and TRBJ2-5, reads SAVISQKPSRDICQRGTSLTIQCQVDSQVTMMFWYRQQPGQSLTLIATANQGSEATYESGFVIDKFPISRPNLTFSTLTVSNMSPEDSSIYLCSVKGSPQGVETQYFGPGTRLLVL.